The rows below give T cell receptor beta chains drawn from one sample of a study of blood T cell repertoires in COVID-19. The data were produced by immunoSEQ multiplex PCR, yet TCRdb's version contains in-frame clones alone and is incomplete. Here the sample spans about 260,000 clones, around nine tenths being singletons. The sample comprised peripheral blood. These receptors all come from a man aged 25-45 years with active or convalescent COVID-19. CDR3s include the opening cysteine and the closing phenylalanine or tryptophan. The order of the fields is CDR3 DNA, CDR3 protein, D gene, J gene, V gene. D genes are given only for firm matches.

cdr3_nt: TGTGCCAGCAGTTATCAGGGGGAGTTCACGGAGCAGTTCTTC; cdr3_aa: CASSYQGEFTEQFF; d_call: TRBD1; j_call: TRBJ2-1; v_call: TRBV6-5
cdr3_nt: TGTGCCAGCAGCCCTGGAACAGCCCTTAATGAAAAACTGTTTTTT; cdr3_aa: CASSPGTALNEKLFF; d_call: NA; j_call: TRBJ1-4; v_call: TRBV4-2
cdr3_nt: TGCAGCGCCCTGCCAGGGACAGGGGACAATGAGCAGTTCTTC; cdr3_aa: CSALPGTGDNEQFF; d_call: TRBD1; j_call: TRBJ2-1; v_call: TRBV29-1
cdr3_nt: TGTGCCAGCAGCCGGGGGGGGAACACCGGGGAGCTGTTTTTT; cdr3_aa: CASSRGGNTGELFF; d_call: TRBD2; j_call: TRBJ2-2; v_call: TRBV3-1/TRBV3-2
cdr3_nt: TGTGCCAGCAGTGATACCGGACAAGCTAATTCACCCCTCCACTTT; cdr3_aa: CASSDTGQANSPLHF; d_call: NA; j_call: TRBJ1-6; v_call: TRBV2
cdr3_nt: TGTGCCAGCAGTGATTCGGGGTATCAGCCCCAGCATTTT; cdr3_aa: CASSDSGYQPQHF; d_call: NA; j_call: TRBJ1-5; v_call: TRBV6-1
cdr3_nt: TGTGCCAGCAGTGAGGATCTAGCGGGGACCTACAATGAGCAGTTCTTC; cdr3_aa: CASSEDLAGTYNEQFF; d_call: TRBD2; j_call: TRBJ2-1; v_call: TRBV2
cdr3_nt: TGTGCCAGCAGCCCAACAGGGGTTGGCGAGCAGTACTTC; cdr3_aa: CASSPTGVGEQYF; d_call: TRBD1; j_call: TRBJ2-7; v_call: TRBV9
cdr3_nt: TGTGCCTGGAACGGCGGGGGCGCGGATACGCAGTATTTT; cdr3_aa: CAWNGGGADTQYF; d_call: NA; j_call: TRBJ2-3; v_call: TRBV30
cdr3_nt: TGTGCCATCAGTGAGCTTCGTGACAACTACACCTTC; cdr3_aa: CAISELRDNYTF; d_call: NA; j_call: TRBJ1-2; v_call: TRBV10-3
cdr3_nt: TGTGCCAGCAGCAGTACTAGTGTTCCTACCGAGCAGTACTTC; cdr3_aa: CASSSTSVPTEQYF; d_call: NA; j_call: TRBJ2-7; v_call: TRBV6-2/TRBV6-3